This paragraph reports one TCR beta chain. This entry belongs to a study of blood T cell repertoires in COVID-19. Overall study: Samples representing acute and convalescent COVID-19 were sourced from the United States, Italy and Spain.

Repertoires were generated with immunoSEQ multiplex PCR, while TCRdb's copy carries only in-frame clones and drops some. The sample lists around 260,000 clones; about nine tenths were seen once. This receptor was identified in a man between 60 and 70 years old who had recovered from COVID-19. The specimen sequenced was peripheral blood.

The CDR3 DNA follows: TGTGCCAGCAGCTTAAAAGCGGGGACTTCCTACGAGCAGTACTTC. Its translation: CASSLKAGTSYEQYF. The V call is TRBV5-5, the J call TRBJ2-7; 7 bases fit TRBD2. The CDR3 extends over 15 amino acids. The germline V gene has CDR1 SGHKS and CDR2 YYEKEE (reference sequence). J gave up 1 base and V 2 bases, and 6 bases lay outside the gene matches.